Sequencing of this T cell receptor (beta chain) was carried out in a study of technical replicates of blood from a handful of donors. Only in-frame clones appear in the TCRdb table, and some are missing; sequencing was by immunoSEQ multiplex PCR. The data contain under 75,000 clones, approximately 94% of them singletons. This clone was found once. Germline V lookup: CDR1 SEHNR, CDR2 FQNEAQ (reference sequence). Losses at the gene ends were 6 bases for V and 0 bases for J; bases not matched to a gene: 6. The CDR3 covers 15 residues. The gene calls are TRBV7-9 and TRBJ2-7, with 9 bases that match TRBD1. This receptor was taken from a human donor in good health. Sequenced input: T cells isolated from PBMCs. The chain's CDR3 is CASSHGQGSSYEQYF. DNA for the CDR3: TGTGCCAGCAGTCATGGACAGGGGAGCTCCTACGAGCAGTACTTC.